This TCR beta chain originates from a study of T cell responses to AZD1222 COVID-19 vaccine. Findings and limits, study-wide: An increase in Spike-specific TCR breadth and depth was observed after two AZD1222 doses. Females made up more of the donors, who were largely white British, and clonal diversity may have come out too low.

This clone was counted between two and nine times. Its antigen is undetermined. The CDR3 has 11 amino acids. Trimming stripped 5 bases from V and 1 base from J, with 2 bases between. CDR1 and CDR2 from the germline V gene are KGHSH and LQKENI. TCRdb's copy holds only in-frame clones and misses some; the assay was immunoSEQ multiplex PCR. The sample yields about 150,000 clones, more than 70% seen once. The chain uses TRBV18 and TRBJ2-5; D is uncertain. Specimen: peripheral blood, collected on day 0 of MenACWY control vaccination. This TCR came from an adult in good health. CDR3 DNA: TGTGCCAGCTCATCCCAAGAGACCCAGTACTTC. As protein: CASSSQETQYF.